This entry features one TCR beta chain sequence. The germline V gene encodes CDR1 SGHAT and CDR2 FQDESV (reference sequence). The CDR3 has 16 residues. Germline trimming cut 4 bases from V and 4 bases from J; bases unmatched to any gene: 9. The data were obtained in a study of blood T cell repertoires in COVID-19. TCRdb's copy holds only in-frame clones and misses some; the assay was immunoSEQ multiplex PCR. This table has 130,000 or so clones, roughly 88% appearing once. This TCR derives from a woman in her sixties with acute or convalescent COVID-19. Sequenced input: peripheral blood. V is TRBV11-1 and J is TRBJ2-2, with 7 bases aligning to TRBD1. The CDR3 loop reads CASSSTYRGGTGELFF. The CDR3 region has the DNA TGTGCCAGCAGCTCAACTTACAGGGGTGGCACCGGGGAGCTGTTTTTT. Combining the CDR3 with reference TRBV11-1 and TRBJ2-2 gives the whole variable domain EAEVAQSPRYKITEKSQAVAFWCDPISGHATLYWYRQILGQGPELLVQFQDESVVDDSQLPKDRFSAERLKGVDSTLKIQPAELGDSAMYLCASSSTYRGGTGELFFGEGSRLTVL.